What follows is one T cell receptor beta chain and its context. Its antigen is unidentified. Produced via immunoSEQ multiplex PCR; TCRdb's table is partial and in-frame only. The data show tens of thousands of clones, around 67% seen once. The CDR3 covers 16 residues. V lost 1 base to trimming and J lost 1 base, with 8 bases between them. From germline, CDR1 is LNHNV and CDR2 YYDKDF (reference sequence). These data come from a study of vaccination effects on CD4 cells after COVID-19. As for the study in general: Participants were given two doses of BNT162b2 or mRNA-1273 vaccine.

Study results and limitations: Whether induced by infection or by vaccine, clones showed marked clonal contraction late after vaccination.

Culture lasted around eleven days before CD4+ T cell isolation. The authors replaced half the medium with IL-2 medium on days 3 and 7. Here the sequenced sample was CD4+ T cells from PBMCs cultured without peptide, taken before COVID-19 vaccination. This TCR came from a human donor who received a COVID-19 vaccine. The J gene is TRBJ2-6, the V gene TRBV15; no firm D call. The CDR3 nucleotides are TGTGCCACCAGCAGAGGCGACATTTCTGGGGCCAACGTCCTGACTTTC. Residues: CATSRGDISGANVLTF.